This TCR beta chain is drawn from a study of blood T cell repertoires in COVID-19. Adults between roughly 18 and 90 years of age took part from about 24 US areas. TCRdb's copy holds only in-frame clones and misses some; the assay was immunoSEQ multiplex PCR. Of 250,000 to 300,000 clones listed, around 84% are singletons. The sequencing input was PBMCs or T cells enriched from blood (not recorded which). This clonotype originated in a woman between 45 and 65 years old who had been exposed to COVID-19.

For the CDR3, the DNA is TGTGCTAGTGGTTTGGGATCTAGGGGGACAAGAGATACGCAGTATTTT. Translation: CASGLGSRGTRDTQYF. The rearrangement links TRBV12-5 to TRBJ2-3; maybe TRBD1 (6 bases). V was trimmed by 1 base and J by 5 bases, leaving 16 bases between them. The CDR3 runs 16 residues. Per germline, CDR1 LGHNT and CDR2 FRNRAP.